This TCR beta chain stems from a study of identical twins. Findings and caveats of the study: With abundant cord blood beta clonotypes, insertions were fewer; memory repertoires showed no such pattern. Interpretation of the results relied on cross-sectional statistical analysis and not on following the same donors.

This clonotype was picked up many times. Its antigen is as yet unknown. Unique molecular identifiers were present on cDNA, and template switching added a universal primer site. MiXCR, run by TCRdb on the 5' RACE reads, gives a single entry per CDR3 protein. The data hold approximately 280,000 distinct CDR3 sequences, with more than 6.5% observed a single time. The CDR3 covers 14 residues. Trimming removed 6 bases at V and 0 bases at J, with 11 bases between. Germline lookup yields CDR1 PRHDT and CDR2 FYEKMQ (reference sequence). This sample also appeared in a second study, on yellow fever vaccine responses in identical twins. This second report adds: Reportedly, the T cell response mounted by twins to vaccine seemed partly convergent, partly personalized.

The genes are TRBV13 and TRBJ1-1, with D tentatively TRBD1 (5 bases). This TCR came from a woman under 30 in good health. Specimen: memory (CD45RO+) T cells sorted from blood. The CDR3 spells CASRPGWMNTEAFF. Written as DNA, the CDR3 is TGTGCCAGCAGACCAGGGTGGATGAACACTGAAGCTTTCTTT.